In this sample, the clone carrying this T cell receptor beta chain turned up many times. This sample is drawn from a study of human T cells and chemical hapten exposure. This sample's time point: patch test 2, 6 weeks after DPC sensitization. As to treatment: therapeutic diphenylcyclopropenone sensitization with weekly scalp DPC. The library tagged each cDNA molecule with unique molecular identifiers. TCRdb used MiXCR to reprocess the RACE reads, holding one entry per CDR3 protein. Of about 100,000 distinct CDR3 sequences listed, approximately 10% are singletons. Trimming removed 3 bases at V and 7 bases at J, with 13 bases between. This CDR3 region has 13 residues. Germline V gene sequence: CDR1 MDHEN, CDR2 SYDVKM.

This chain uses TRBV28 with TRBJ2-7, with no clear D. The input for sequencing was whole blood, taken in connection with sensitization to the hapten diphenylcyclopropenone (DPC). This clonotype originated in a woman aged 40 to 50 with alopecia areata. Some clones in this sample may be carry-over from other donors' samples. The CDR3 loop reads CASSFPGFGEQYF. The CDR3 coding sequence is TGTGCCAGCAGTTTCCCCGGTTTTGGGGAGCAGTACTTC.